This T cell receptor (beta chain) was recovered during a study of regulatory T cells in long-lasting Graves disease. This CDR3 is 15 amino acids long. Germline assignment: CDR1 LNHDA and CDR2 SQIVND (reference sequence). Study findings and constraints: Tissue studied was limited to peripheral blood, excluding thyroid tissue.

Time point meaning: newly diagnosed GD, antithyroid drugs for less than 3 months. Scientists built the TCR library using RNA that was extracted from PBMCs. Construction of TCR beta libraries relied on iRepertoire HTBI primers and on Arm-PCR targeting CDR3 regions. TCRdb re-called the multiplex PCR reads through MiXCR, storing one row per CDR3 protein. The sample holds 450,000 to 500,000 distinct CDR3 sequences, roughly 17% seen once. This clonotype was seen a handful of times. The antigen is not known. A junction end diverges from the germline sequence, so it may reflect a read error. These data were also filed under a second study, of T cells in Graves' hyperthyroidism and ophthalmopathy.

The genes are TRBV19 and TRBJ2-3; D gene ambiguous. This sequence originates from a man between 35 and 55 years old with Graves disease. The source was peripheral blood mononuclear cells (PBMCs), collected at new diagnosis, from a patient treated with antithyroid drugs. CDR3 sequence: CASSIGRRFTDTQCF. As DNA, the CDR3 is TGTGCCAGTAGTATAGGACGCCGTTTCACAGATACGCAGTGTTTT.